The source of this TCR beta chain is a study of siplizumab effects on memory and regulatory T cells. V lost 8 bases, J lost 4 bases, and 18 bases lay in between. The germline gives CDR1 MRHNA, CDR2 SNTAGT. This CDR3 has 14 amino acids. As regards this clone: Its antigen is currently unknown.

Broader study findings: An assignable naive or memory phenotype was lacking in roughly 75-95% of proliferating CD4+ or CD8+ clones. Naive T cells seemed more diverse than memory cells and seemed major alloresponse contributors. Alloreactive sequences traceable to unstimulated CD4+ memory cells declined significantly under siplizumab.

Assay: immunoSEQ multiplex PCR; the TCRdb copy retains only in-frame clones and omits some. The sample records about 100,000 clones, about 91% being singletons. The chain employs TRBV6-4 and TRBJ2-7; no clear D. The clonotype originates from a human donor in good health. Specimen: CD4+ T cells sorted from blood. The chain's CDR3 is CASGRLTYFYEQYF. CDR3 in DNA: TGTGCCAGCGGCAGGCTCACCTATTTTTACGAGCAGTACTTC.